This note documents a single T cell receptor beta chain sequence. Its recognized antigen is unknown. No base quality values were provided; no much bigger clone lies one nucleotide off. TCRbeta CDR3 regions were amplified from genomic DNA using the immunoSEQ Assay, a bias-controlled multiplex PCR. In the source study's methods: The number of nucleated cells in each sample was estimated by amplification of reference gene primers within the assay. To quantify the absolute abundance of each unique TCRbeta CDR3 rearrangement, sequence reads were collapsed and filtered. For each sample, productive Simpson clonality was calculated by taking the square root of Simpson's diversity index across productive rearrangements. Drawn from immuneACCESS, this table holds only the in-frame rearrangements with V and J called that TCRdb kept. Clones are partly lost; checked studies trace under half to an unresolved V gene and leave the rest unexplained. The D gene and trimming were derived from the DNA, and the V and J assignments and clone size from that table. This sample has around 26,000 clones in its table, and around 83% of those were observed once. About 9% of the sample is taken by the ten largest.

Collaborating institutions collected whole blood in K2EDTA tubes following their own protocols. For TCRbeta analysis, collaborators shipped samples in one of three forms: frozen whole blood, isolated PBMCs, or DNA extracted from either of those sample types. The source of the sample is a study of blood T cell repertoires in COVID-19 (dated by TCRdb to the early 2020s). As for the study more broadly: Samples from collaborators originated in the United States, Italy and Spain and spanned both the acute and convalescent phases of COVID-19. The material from the prospective study consisted of cDNA or gDNA derived from T cells, B-cell-depleted T cells, or PBMCs. Deeply sampled blood TCRbeta repertoires from subjects exposed to, actively infected with, or recovered from COVID-19 were included in the dataset. The repertoires were made available in a free public database intended to serve as a resource for research on the immune response to SARS-CoV-2. Samples came from the ongoing ImmuneRACE study (first 160 participants) plus 1,254 subjects from 6 global collaborators. Nearly every sample came with metadata listing a de-identified subject ID, COVID-19 status, age in years and sex. Where HLA class I and class II types were available, the types were taken from metadata supplied by the sample provider, not from assay-based typing. Summary of the overall study and its limitations: The quantity of clinical and demographic metadata differed by source and by participant and was supplied without curation.

Unmatched junction bases come to 6, with V trimmed by 1 base and J by 2 bases. The germline V gene provides CDR1 SGHTA and CDR2 FQGNSA. Inclusive of the bounding cysteine and phenylalanine, the CDR3 is 17 residues long. Only the CDR3 portion is preserved as DNA: 51 bases, with reading frame beginning at the first base. In this chain, TRBV7-2 is recombined with TRBJ2-1, with 9 middle bases fitting TRBD2. The sample comprised peripheral blood. The receptor's source is a human donor in a cohort sampled during active COVID-19. The base sequence is TGTGCCAGCAGCTTAGAATCCCTAGCGGGACCCTACAATGAGCAGTTCTTC. Translated, it gives CASSLESLAGPYNEQFF. Where the CDR3 stops, the reference TRBV7-2 and TRBJ2-1 genes take over; the full variable domain is GAGVSQSPSNKVTEKGKDVELRCDPISGHTALYWYRQSLGQGLEFLIYFQGNSAPDKSGLPSDRFSAERTGGSVSTLTIQRTQQEDSAVYLCASSLESLAGPYNEQFFGPGTRLTVL.